This TCR beta chain is from a study of CD8+CD57+ T cells in acquired aplastic anemia. Background on the study: Sorted CD4+ and CD8+ cells yielded around 3.2 ug of DNA on average.

Researchers used genomic DNA as the template to profile TCR beta VDJ and CDR3. Each CDR3 protein is one row after TCRdb ran MiXCR on the reads. The sample has 300,000 or so distinct CDR3 sequences, around three fifths seen once. This clonotype has only a few counts. Its matching antigen is unknown. Germline-derived CDR1 and CDR2 are SGHRS and YFSETQ. This CDR3 has 15 amino acids. The V end was cut by 4 bases, the J end by 2 bases, with 15 bases between. Study results and caveats: The same twenty-nine CD8+ CDR3 sequences occurred in patients and in controls.

The chain employs TRBV5-1 and TRBJ1-2, with a possible D match to TRBD1 (6 bases). The sequenced sample was sorted CD4+, CD8+, or CD8+CD57+ T cells (not recorded which) from PBMCs. This sequence was found in a human donor with severe aplastic anemia or a healthy control (not recorded which). The CDR3 region has the DNA TGCGCCAGCAGCCTAGCCCGAGGGGGGAACTATGGCTACACCTTC. Its protein is CASSLARGGNYGYTF.